One and the same sample provided the 32 T cell receptor beta chains below, sequenced in a study of vaccination and CD4 T cells after COVID-19. As for treatment: approximately nine-day PBMC culture with coronavirus spike peptide pools or control peptides (ViraFEST assay). No antigen has been identified for these receptors. Oncomine TCR Beta short-read sequencing was applied to DNA from cultured CD4+ T cells. TCRdb reprocessed the PCR reads with MiXCR, giving one entry per CDR3 protein. This table holds 9,500 to 12,000 distinct CDR3 sequences, over 45% found once. Sequencing was performed on CD4+ T cells from blood, cultured in vitro. These receptors all stem from a human donor who had recovered from COVID-19.

This chain connects TRBV28 to TRBJ1-4; 7 nucleotides match TRBD1. Germline trimming cut 4 bases from V and 6 bases from J; bases unmatched to any gene: 11. CDR1 and CDR2 (germline): MDHEN, SYDVKM. This CDR3 region has 16 residues. The CDR3 spells CASSSGQAGYYEKLFF. CDR3 sequence (DNA): TGTGCCAGCAGTTCCGGACAGGCGGGGTACTATGAAAAACTGTTTTTT.

This chain uses TRBV11-3 with TRBJ1-4, with a possible D match to TRBD1 (6 bases). Deletions cut 5 bases from V and 8 bases from J, with 15 bases between. Germline V lookup: CDR1 SGHNT, CDR2 YENEEA. CDR3 size: 14 residues. The CDR3 region has the DNA TGTGCCAGCAGCCCTAACAGTCAGGGGGAAAAACTGTTTTTT. Amino acids: CASSPNSQGEKLFF. Looking up the rest from reference TRBV11-3 and TRBJ1-4 gives the full variable domain: EAGVVQSPRYKIIEKKQPVAFWCNPISGHNTLYWYLQNLGQGPELLIRYENEEAVDDSQLPKDRFSAERLKGVDSTLKIQPAELGDSAVYLCASSPNSQGEKLFFGSGTQLSVL.

This clonotype occurred a few times. The chain is built from TRBV19 and TRBJ1-5; no clear D. Germline values: CDR1 LNHDA, CDR2 SQIVND (reference sequence). Trimming took 4 bases from V and 12 from J, leaving 16 bases between them. This CDR3 is built from 13 residues. The CDR3 DNA reads TGTGCCAGTAGTAGGCAACAGCAAACACTCCAGCATTTT. It yields the protein CASSRQQQTLQHF.

CDR3 residues: CASSFGGGAGETQYF. CDR3 DNA sequence: TGTGCCAGCAGCTTTGGCGGAGGGGCGGGAGAGACCCAGTACTTC. V and J are TRBV5-4 and TRBJ2-5; possibly TRBD2 for D (6 bases). V lost 2 bases, J lost 4 bases, and 15 bases lay in between. The germline V gene has CDR1 SGHNT and CDR2 YYREEE (reference sequence). The CDR3 runs to 15 residues. Complete variable domain (other parts from reference TRBV5-4 and TRBJ2-5): ETGVTQSPTHLIKTRGQQVTLRCSSQSGHNTVSWYQQALGQGPQFIFQYYREEENGRGNFPPRFSGLQFPNYSSELNVNALELDDSALYLCASSFGGGAGETQYFGPGTRLLVL.

The J gene is TRBJ2-6, the V gene TRBV23-1, with D perhaps given as TRBD1 or TRBD2 (5 bases each). TRBV23-1 is an ORF, and what it does is uncertain. Trimming cost V 3 bases and J 5 bases, with 20 bases left between them. The CDR3 contains 18 residues. The CDR3 spells CASSHKYPRGPWANVLTF. The CDR3 nucleotides read TGCGCCAGCAGTCATAAATACCCCCGGGGCCCCTGGGCCAACGTCCTGACTTTC.

DNA for the CDR3: TGTGCCATCAGAGACCAGGGGCGCTGGGAGACCCAGTACTTC. Protein sequence: CAIRDQGRWETQYF. The chain uses TRBV10-3 and TRBJ2-5, with D possibly being TRBD1 (6 bases). Per germline, CDR1 ENHRY and CDR2 SYGVKD. This CDR3 contains 14 residues. The V end was cut by 6 bases, the J end by 5 bases, with 16 bases between.

V is TRBV20-1 and J is TRBJ2-5; possible D gene TRBD2, 6 bases. The CDR3 extends over 14 amino acids. V gave up 3 bases and J gave up 1 base, with 12 bases separating them. Germline lookup yields CDR1 DFQATT and CDR2 SNEGSKA (reference sequence). CDR3 in amino acids: CSARDSGSQETQYF. The CDR3 nucleotides read TGCAGTGCTAGGGATAGCGGATCCCAAGAGACCCAGTACTTC.

The rearrangement joins TRBV25-1 to TRBJ1-2; 7 nucleotides match TRBD1. CDR3 length: 13 amino acids. Germline V CDR1 and CDR2: MGHDK, SYGVNS. J was trimmed by 5 bases and V by 6 bases; bases with no gene match: 6. CDR3 amino acids: CASSRDSPYGYTF. CDR3 DNA sequence: TGTGCCAGCAGCCGGGACAGTCCTTATGGCTACACCTTC.

This clonotype was recorded a few times. V and J are TRBV12-3 or TRBV12-4 and TRBJ2-7, with TRBD2 identical over 7 bases. Trimming at V came to 6 bases and at J to 1 base, leaving 9 bases not matched to a gene. This CDR3 comprises 15 residues. The CDR3 DNA sequence: TGTGCCAGCAGGCACCGGGACTATTCATCCTACGAGCAGTACTTC. Translation gives CASRHRDYSSYEQYF.

The rearrangement joins TRBV10-2 to TRBJ2-7, with D uncertain. The CDR3 is made up of 14 amino acids. Germline V lookup: CDR1 WSHSY, CDR2 SAAADI. Trimming shortened V by 2 bases and J by 3 bases, and 11 bases separated the two germline ends. CDR3 DNA sequence: TGCGCCAGCAGTGAGAATATTCGCCGCTACGAGCAGTACTTC. Its translation: CASSENIRRYEQYF.

The V and J genes are TRBV27 and TRBJ2-5; 9 positions match TRBD2. J lost 0 bases, V lost 2 bases, and 4 bases had no gene match. Per the germline V gene, CDR1 is MNHEY and CDR2 is SMNVEV (reference sequence). This CDR3 has 16 amino acids. The CDR3 sequence is CASSLSSGGNQETQYF. DNA for the CDR3: TGTGCCAGCAGTTTAAGTAGCGGGGGAAACCAAGAGACCCAGTACTTC.

This chain uses TRBV20-1 with TRBJ2-1; 8 bases line up with TRBD2. The trim removed 0 bases at V and 9 bases at J, leaving 7 bases unmatched. The CDR3 runs to 14 residues. The V gene's germline CDR1 is DFQATT and CDR2 SNEGSKA (reference sequence). CDR3 region: CSARDLREVIEQFF. For the CDR3, the DNA is TGCAGTGCTAGAGATCTGCGGGAGGTTATTGAGCAGTTCTTC.

The chain combines TRBV5-1 with TRBJ2-5, with 8 bases aligning to TRBD2. The CDR3 runs to 14 residues. After removal of 7 bases from V and 5 bases from J, the junction contained 10 bases not matched to a gene. The germline V gene encodes CDR1 SGHRS and CDR2 YFSETQ. The CDR3: CASAGAGVGETQYF. The CDR3 bases are TGCGCCAGCGCAGGAGCGGGAGTGGGGGAGACCCAGTACTTC.

The chain links TRBV10-3 to TRBJ1-5; D may be TRBD1 (6 bases). CDR3 length: 14 amino acids. V shed 6 bases and J shed 1 base, with 10 bases lying between them. Germline values: CDR1 ENHRY, CDR2 SYGVKD. The CDR3 sequence: CAIRATGSNQPQHF. In nucleotides, the CDR3 is TGTGCCATCAGGGCCACAGGGAGCAATCAGCCCCAGCATTTT.

V usage is TRBV7-9 and J usage is TRBJ2-7; D uncertain. The ends were cut back, 1 base at V and 0 bases at J, with 7 bases in the middle. The V gene's germline CDR1 is SEHNR and CDR2 FQNEAQ (reference sequence). The CDR3 runs to 14 residues. The CDR3 sequence: CASSLGRNSYEQYF. The CDR3 DNA sequence: TGTGCCAGCAGCTTAGGCAGGAACTCCTACGAGCAGTACTTC.

This clonotype appeared a single time. The chain has TRBV25-1 and TRBJ2-5, with 12 bases aligning to TRBD1. This CDR3 is 17 amino acids long. CDR1 is MGHDK, CDR2 SYGVNS, per germline. V lost 0 bases and J lost 3; bases outside the gene matches: 5. CDR3 in DNA: TGTGCCAGCAGTGAATATAAGGGACAGGGGGCGAAAGAGACCCAGTACTTC. It is translated as CASSEYKGQGAKETQYF. Looking up the rest from reference TRBV25-1 and TRBJ2-5 gives the full variable domain: EADIYQTPRYLVIGTGKKITLECSQTMGHDKMYWYQQDPGMELHLIHYSYGVNSTEKGDLSSESTVSRIRTEHFPLTLESARPSHTSQYLCASSEYKGQGAKETQYFGPGTRLLVL.

The CDR3 sequence: CASSPQGSLGEQYF. The CDR3 region has the DNA TGTGCCAGCAGCCCACAAGGGAGTTTGGGCGAGCAGTACTTC. The genes are TRBV11-2 and TRBJ2-7, with D possibly being TRBD2 (5 bases). The CDR3 totals 14 residues. V was trimmed by 5 bases and J by 6 bases, leaving 17 bases between them. The V gene's germline CDR1 is SGHAT and CDR2 FQNNGV.

This clonotype was found a few times. The chain employs TRBV9 and TRBJ2-1; 9 bases match TRBD2. The germline V gene encodes CDR1 SGDLS and CDR2 YYNGEE. The CDR3 extends over 14 amino acids. V lost 4 bases to trimming and J lost 2 bases; unmatched junction nucleotides: 1. This chain's CDR3 is CASSLAGPYNEQFF. In DNA form, the CDR3 reads TGTGCCAGCAGCCTAGCGGGGCCCTACAATGAGCAGTTCTTC.

The table lists this clonotype with a few counts. The chain carries TRBV6-5 and TRBJ1-2, with D possibly matching TRBD1 (6 bases). The CDR3 is made up of 13 amino acids. V was trimmed by 4 bases and J by 4 bases, leaving 10 bases between them. Germline CDR1 is MNHEY and CDR2 is SVGAGI. This CDR3 is CASSSRDTYGYTF. CDR3 bases: TGTGCCAGCAGTTCCCGGGACACCTATGGCTACACCTTC.

The chain employs TRBV6-1 and TRBJ1-2, with D perhaps matching TRBD1 (5 bases). Per germline, CDR1 MNHNS and CDR2 SASEGT. The CDR3 is 16 residues long. The V gene lost 5 bases and the J gene lost 4 bases, with 20 bases spanning the gap. The CDR3 DNA reads as TGTGCCAGCAGTCGATTCGGGGGGAATAAAGTCTATGGCTACACCTTC. As protein: CASSRFGGNKVYGYTF.

This clonotype was detected only a few times. V and J are TRBV7-9 and TRBJ2-5, with TRBD2 matching 7 bases. This CDR3 comprises 14 residues. J was trimmed by 5 bases and V by 7 bases; bases with no gene match: 10. Germline CDR1 is SEHNR and CDR2 is FQNEAQ (reference sequence). CDR3 bases: TGTGCCAGCACCAGGGCGAGCGGGGTTGAGACCCAGTACTTC. It yields the protein CASTRASGVETQYF.

This chain uses TRBV20-1 with TRBJ1-4; no firm D call. The CDR3 runs to 14 residues. Trimming stripped 3 bases from V and 8 bases from J, with 16 bases between. CDR1 DFQATT and CDR2 SNEGSKA come from the germline V gene (reference sequence). The CDR3 nucleotides read TGCAGTGCTAGTGAACAAAGGCGTGGGGAAAAACTGTTTTTT. This sequence encodes CSASEQRRGEKLFF.

The chain links TRBV21-1 to TRBJ2-6; TRBD1, as called in the table, went unchecked against the DNA. TRBV21-1 has pseudogene status. This CDR3 has 19 residues. The CDR3 loop reads CAMPFLSGAYHSGANVLTF. CDR3 DNA: TGTGCCATGCCCTTTTTATCTGGGGCCTATCACTCTGGGGCCAACGTCCTGACTTTC.

The chain uses TRBV6-1 and TRBJ1-3; D uncertain. Germline V CDR1 and CDR2: MNHNS, SASEGT. With 3 bases removed from V and 0 bases from J, the gap between germline ends came to 6 bases. CDR3 length: 14 amino acids. CDR3 residues: CASSERLSGNTIYF. CDR3 nucleotide sequence: TGTGCCAGCAGTGAGAGACTCTCTGGAAACACCATATATTTT.

The chain carries TRBV7-9 and TRBJ1-6; D is ambiguous. Germline loops: CDR1 SEHNR, CDR2 FQNEAQ (reference sequence). The ends were cut back, 1 base at V and 5 bases at J, with 6 bases in the middle. The CDR3 is 14 residues long. CDR3: CASSLGSDNSPLHF. The CDR3 DNA sequence: TGTGCCAGCAGCTTAGGGAGTGATAATTCACCCCTCCACTTT. Full variable domain (remainder filled in from reference TRBV7-9 and TRBJ1-6): DTGVSQNPRHKITKRGQNVTFRCDPISEHNRLYWYRQTLGQGPEFLTYFQNEAQLEKSRLLSDRFSAERPKGSFSTLEIQRTEQGDSAMYLCASSLGSDNSPLHFGNGTRLTVT.

This clonotype was counted a single time. V gene TRBV4-2 combines with J gene TRBJ1-1; 7 positions match TRBD1. The V segment lost 4 bases and the J segment 2 bases; nucleotides outside the gene matches: 4. CDR1 LGHNA and CDR2 YNFKEQ come from the germline V gene. This CDR3 comprises 14 residues. This CDR3 is CASSPDRVNTEAFF. The CDR3, as DNA: TGTGCCAGCAGCCCCGACAGGGTCAACACTGAAGCTTTCTTT.

The chain joins TRBV15 to TRBJ2-2, with 14 bases matching TRBD2. Germline trimming cut 5 bases from V and 4 bases from J; bases unmatched to any gene: 3. Per germline, CDR1 LNHNV and CDR2 YYDKDF (reference sequence). The length of the CDR3 is 16 residues. The CDR3 sequence: CATSPGLAGVTGELFF. The CDR3, as DNA: TGTGCCACCAGCCCGGGACTAGCGGGGGTCACCGGGGAGCTGTTTTTT.

The chain links TRBV28 to TRBJ1-5; D is unclear. V shed 6 bases and J shed 2 bases, with 14 bases lying between them. The CDR3 contains 15 residues. CDR1 and CDR2 from the germline V gene are MDHEN and SYDVKM. The CDR3 DNA is TGTGCCAGCAGCTTAACTGGGTCGGGCAATCAGCCCCAGCATTTT. Translating it yields CASSLTGSGNQPQHF. The full variable domain, completed using reference TRBV28 and TRBJ1-5, is DVKVTQSSRYLVKRTGEKVFLECVQDMDHENMFWYRQDPGLGLRLIYFSYDVKMKEKGDIPEGYSVSREKKERFSLILESASTNQTSMYLCASSLTGSGNQPQHFGDGTRLSIL.

The chain uses TRBV27 and TRBJ1-1; D remains unclear. The V end lost 5 bases, the J end lost 1 base, and 8 bases lay between the germline ends. CDR3 length: 13 amino acids. The germline V gene encodes CDR1 MNHEY and CDR2 SMNVEV (reference sequence). The CDR3 loop is CASSPRRNTEAFF. The CDR3 coding sequence is TGTGCCAGCAGTCCGCGCAGGAACACTGAAGCTTTCTTT.

The J gene is TRBJ1-1, the V gene TRBV25-1, with D possibly being TRBD1 (6 bases). Trimming shortened V by 5 bases and J by 1 base, and 14 bases separated the two germline ends. CDR1 and CDR2 (germline): MGHDK, SYGVNS. This CDR3 comprises 15 residues. CDR3 nucleotides: TGTGCCAGCAGTCAACCAGGGACAACGAACACTGAAGCTTTCTTT. Protein: CASSQPGTTNTEAFF.

The chain uses TRBV11-3 and TRBJ1-1; a weak D match, TRBD1 (5 bases). Germline-derived CDR1 and CDR2 are SGHNT and YENEEA. V gave up 6 bases and J gave up 3 bases, with 14 bases separating them. The CDR3 has 14 amino acids. The DNA of the CDR3 is TGTGCCAGCAGGGCAGAGGGGTGGGACACTGAAGCTTTCTTT. Encoded protein: CASRAEGWDTEAFF.

CDR3 protein: CAWSGGRHGELFF. The CDR3 nucleotides are TGTGCCTGGAGCGGTGGGCGGCACGGGGAGCTGTTTTTT. The rearrangement uses TRBV30 and TRBJ2-2; D call uncertain. V shed 3 bases and J shed 7 bases, with 12 bases lying between them. CDR3 length equals 13 residues. Looked up from germline, CDR1 is GTSNPN and CDR2 is SVGIG (reference sequence).